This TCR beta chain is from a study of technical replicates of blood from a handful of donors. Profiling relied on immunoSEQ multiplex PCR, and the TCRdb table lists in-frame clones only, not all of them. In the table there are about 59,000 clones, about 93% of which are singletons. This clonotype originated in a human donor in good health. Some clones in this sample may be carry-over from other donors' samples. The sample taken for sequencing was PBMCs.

CDR3 nucleotides: TGCGCCAGCAGCCAAGGAGGGACAGGGGGCGCTCGGAATCAGCCCCAGCATTTT. Protein sequence: CASSQGGTGGARNQPQHF. This chain joins TRBV4-1 and TRBJ1-5; 12 bases are shared with TRBD1. The CDR3 spans 18 residues. The trim removed 1 base at V and 4 bases at J, leaving 8 bases unmatched. CDR1 MGHRA and CDR2 YSYEKL come from the germline V gene.